The 29 T cell receptor beta chains below were found in one sample sequenced in a study of cytomegalovirus exposure and HLA in healthy donors. The data were produced by immunoSEQ multiplex PCR, yet TCRdb's version contains in-frame clones alone and is incomplete. The data hold 200,000 to 250,000 clones, with approximately 80% observed a single time. The specimen sequenced was PBMCs. The receptors were gathered from a woman under 40 in good health and CMV-seropositive.

This clone was counted a few times. Additional DNA sequences in this sample encode the identical CDR3. This chain connects TRBV30 to TRBJ1-1; TRBD1 is a possible D gene (5 bases). The CDR3 consists of 14 residues. CDR1 is GTSNPN and CDR2 is SVGIG in the germline V gene (reference sequence). V shed 0 bases and J shed 4 bases, with 12 bases lying between them. The CDR3 region has the DNA TGTGCCTGGAGTGTACCTGGGGCGATCACTGAAGCTTTCTTT. It yields the protein CAWSVPGAITEAFF.

This chain links TRBV30 with TRBJ2-2; a weak D match, TRBD1 (6 bases). Germline CDR1 reads GTSNPN; CDR2 reads SVGIG (reference sequence). The CDR3 length is 12 residues. DNA for the CDR3: TGTGCGTTAGGGGGGAACACCGGGGAGCTGTTTTTT. Translation: CALGGNTGELFF. Full variable domain (missing parts from reference TRBV30 and TRBJ2-2): SQTIHQWPATLVQPVGSPLSLECTVEGTSNPNLYWYRQAAGRGLQLLFYSVGIGQISSEVPQNLSASRPQDRQFILSSKKLLLSDSGFYLCALGGNTGELFFGEGSRLTVL.

The gene calls are TRBV15 and TRBJ2-7, with D hard to call. The CDR3 has 16 residues. Germline loops: CDR1 LNHNV, CDR2 YYDKDF (reference sequence). V shed 5 bases and J shed 3 bases, with 20 bases lying between them. This CDR3 reads CATSVVSVLRLYEQYF. CDR3 coding DNA: TGTGCCACCAGCGTGGTTTCGGTCCTACGGCTCTACGAGCAGTACTTC. The full variable domain, in which reference TRBV15 and TRBJ2-7 provide the parts outside the CDR3, is DAMVIQNPRYQVTQFGKPVTLSCSQTLNHNVMYWYQQKSSQAPKLLFHYYDKDFNNEADTPDNFQSRRPNTSFCFLDIRSPGLGDTAMYLCATSVVSVLRLYEQYFGPGTRLTVT.

The chain recombines TRBV6-6 with TRBJ1-1, with a tentative D call TRBD1 (5 bases). CDR3 length equals 13 residues. V lost 7 bases, J lost 6 bases, and 15 bases lay in between. Germline CDR1 and CDR2: MNHNY and SVGAGI (reference sequence). The CDR3 reads CASTSPRDPEAFF. The CDR3 DNA is TGTGCCAGCACCTCACCCAGGGACCCTGAAGCTTTCTTT.

The rearrangement uses TRBV30 and TRBJ2-1; D is possibly TRBD1 or TRBD2 (6 bases each). The CDR3 is made up of 18 amino acids. Germline loops: CDR1 GTSNPN, CDR2 SVGIG (reference sequence). V shed 4 bases and J shed 1 base, with 23 bases lying between them. The CDR3 DNA is TGTGCCTGGAAAGGTGCACGTAGGGGGGTTTTATCCTACAATGAGCAGTTCTTC. Translated, it gives CAWKGARRGVLSYNEQFF.

The rearrangement joins TRBV4-1 to TRBJ1-2; D unclear. There are 15 residues in the CDR3. Trimming stripped 0 bases from V and 4 bases from J, with 12 bases between. Germline V CDR1 and CDR2: MGHRA, YSYEKL. CDR3 residues: CASSQDGGIGYGYTF. The CDR3 nucleotides are TGCGCCAGCAGCCAAGATGGAGGGATCGGCTATGGCTACACCTTC.

The rearrangement uses TRBV29-1 and TRBJ2-1, with TRBD2 matching over 14 bases. The length of the CDR3 is 17 residues. Trimming cost V 8 bases and J 0 bases; bases outside gene matches: 9. CDR1 and CDR2 (germline): SQVTM, ANQGSEA. In DNA, the CDR3 is TGCAGCTTCCAGGGACTAGCGGGAGAGGGCTCCTACAATGAGCAGTTCTTC. This sequence encodes CSFQGLAGEGSYNEQFF.

This chain uses TRBV6-6 with TRBJ1-1; D is perhaps TRBD1 (5 bases). V lost 4 bases and J 1 base, leaving 7 bases between the germline ends. CDR1 is MNHNY and CDR2 is SVGAGI in the germline V gene (reference sequence). The CDR3 contains 13 residues. CDR3 loop: CASSFGQNTEAFF. For the CDR3, the DNA is TGTGCCAGCAGTTTTGGACAGAACACTGAAGCTTTCTTT.

This clone was counted a single time. V and J are TRBV12-5 and TRBJ2-7; D remains unclear. The CDR3 spans 12 residues. Trimming took off 2 bases at V and 2 bases at J, with 4 bases between the two ends. Germline V gene data show CDR1 as LGHNT and CDR2 as FRNRAP. CDR3: CASGLPPYEQYF. The CDR3 DNA sequence: TGTGCTAGTGGTTTGCCCCCCTACGAGCAGTACTTC.

This clone was recorded a few times. The V and J genes are TRBV5-1 and TRBJ2-7; a possible D gene is TRBD1 (6 bases). The germline V gene has CDR1 SGHRS and CDR2 YFSETQ. Trimming cost V 4 bases and J 7 bases, with 18 bases left between them. This CDR3 has 14 residues. The DNA of the CDR3 is TGCGCCAGCAGCGGCAGGACAGATCAGGGAGAGCAGTACTTC. Protein product: CASSGRTDQGEQYF.

J is TRBJ1-1 and V is TRBV7-9; D ambiguous. Trimming stripped 1 base from V and 3 bases from J, with 9 bases between. The CDR3 has 14 amino acids. Germline CDR1 is SEHNR and CDR2 is FQNEAQ (reference sequence). The CDR3: CASSLGGSYTEAFF. As DNA, the CDR3 is TGTGCCAGCAGCTTAGGTGGCAGTTACACTGAAGCTTTCTTT.

The gene calls are TRBV19 and TRBJ1-5; D ambiguous. Deletions cut 3 bases from V and 1 base from J, with 7 bases between. The CDR3 is 14 residues long. The germline V gene has CDR1 LNHDA and CDR2 SQIVND (reference sequence). Here the CDR3 DNA reads TGTGCCAGTAGTATCTGGGAGAGCAATCAGCCCCAGCATTTT. Its translation is CASSIWESNQPQHF.

The V gene is TRBV29-1, the J gene TRBJ1-5; D gene unclear. The V end lost 4 bases, the J end lost 3 bases, and 7 bases lay between the germline ends. This CDR3 comprises 12 residues. Per germline, CDR1 SQVTM and CDR2 ANQGSEA. This CDR3 reads CSVAGNNQPQHF. The CDR3 nucleotides read TGCAGCGTTGCCGGGAACAATCAGCCCCAGCATTTT.

The chain recombines TRBV29-1 with TRBJ2-2; tentatively, D is TRBD1 or TRBD2 (7 bases each). The germline CDR1 and CDR2 sequences are SQVTM and ANQGSEA. The CDR3 spans 13 residues. Trimming took 7 bases from V and 9 from J, leaving 18 bases between them. CDR3 coding DNA: TGCAGCGCCGGATCAGGGGGGGAACGGGAGCTGTTTTTT. Protein: CSAGSGGERELFF.

The chain couples TRBV10-3 to TRBJ1-1; maybe TRBD1 (5 bases). The CDR3 sequence is 14 residues long. The germline V and J ends were trimmed by 0 bases and 1 base, with 6 bases remaining between them. Germline V gene lookup returns CDR1 ENHRY and CDR2 SYGVKD. CDR3: CAISESDRNTEAFF. DNA for the CDR3: TGTGCCATCAGTGAGTCTGACAGGAACACTGAAGCTTTCTTT.

The gene calls are TRBV10-3 and TRBJ2-7, with TRBD2 as a possible D gene (6 bases). Germline V CDR1 and CDR2: ENHRY, SYGVKD. V dropped 5 bases and J dropped 2 bases, with 16 bases sitting between them. The CDR3 is made up of 15 amino acids. The CDR3 spells CAISPWDSATYEQYF. The CDR3 nucleotides are TGTGCCATCAGTCCCTGGGACTCAGCAACCTACGAGCAGTACTTC.

V and J are TRBV7-9 and TRBJ1-1; no clear D. Germline V gene data show CDR1 as SEHNR and CDR2 as FQNEAQ (reference sequence). CDR3 length: 10 amino acids. V lost 7 bases and J 7 bases, leaving 7 bases between the germline ends. CDR3: CASIGNEAFF. The CDR3 DNA reads TGTGCCAGCATTGGGAATGAAGCTTTCTTT.

V gene TRBV29-1 combines with J gene TRBJ1-1; 7 bases line up with TRBD1. The length of the CDR3 is 13 residues. Germline V gives CDR1 SQVTM, CDR2 ANQGSEA. V shed 7 bases, J shed 5 bases, and the junction held 10 bases outside the gene matches. CDR3 sequence reads: CSATPDRETEAFF. CDR3 DNA: TGCAGCGCTACTCCAGACAGGGAAACTGAAGCTTTCTTT.

DNA for the CDR3: TGCGCCAGCAGCTCAGGGACAGGGGTAGCTTTCTTT. Amino acid sequence: CASSSGTGVAFF. The V and J genes are TRBV5-1 and TRBJ1-1; 10 bases align to TRBD1. The CDR3 loop spans 12 amino acids. The V and J ends lost 3 bases and 10 bases, in that order; junction bases with no gene match: 3. From germline, CDR1 is SGHRS and CDR2 YFSETQ.

The rearrangement uses TRBV7-2 and TRBJ1-2; the D gene is possibly TRBD1 (5 bases). The CDR3 contains 13 residues. CDR1 SGHTA and CDR2 FQGNSA come from the germline V gene. The V end was cut by 4 bases, the J end by 7 bases, with 13 bases between. The CDR3 loop reads CASSSQGAGGYTF. The CDR3 region has the DNA TGTGCCAGCAGCTCTCAAGGGGCCGGTGGCTACACCTTC.

The chain combines TRBV6-5 with TRBJ1-2; D not resolved. The V gene's germline CDR1 is MNHEY and CDR2 SVGAGI. The CDR3 consists of 13 residues. Trimming left V 6 bases short and J 4 bases short, with 12 bases between. The CDR3 reads CASRPSFSYGYTF. As DNA, the CDR3 is TGTGCCAGCAGGCCCAGCTTTTCCTATGGCTACACCTTC.

V gene TRBV6-5 combines with J gene TRBJ2-1; unclear D gene. This CDR3 region has 15 residues. Germline values: CDR1 MNHEY, CDR2 SVGAGI. Trimming pared 7 bases from V and 3 bases from J, leaving 16 bases between. CDR3 amino acids: CASTSKSLRYNEQFF. The DNA of the CDR3 is TGTGCCAGCACCTCAAAATCCTTACGCTACAATGAGCAGTTCTTC.

This clone is a singleton in its sample. J is TRBJ2-2 and V is TRBV5-6, with 7 bases matching TRBD1. J lost 4 bases, V lost 4 bases, and 4 bases had no gene match. CDR1 SGHDT and CDR2 YYEEEE come from the germline V gene. The length of the CDR3 is 14 residues. CDR3 bases: TGTGCCAGCAGCGGGGGACAGTTCACCGGGGAGCTGTTTTTT. Its translation is CASSGGQFTGELFF.

The rearrangement joins TRBV25-1 to TRBJ2-7, with TRBD1 identical over 10 bases. CDR1 and CDR2 from the germline V gene are MGHDK and SYGVNS. The CDR3 loop spans 13 amino acids. V shed 10 bases, J shed 3 bases, and the junction held 6 bases outside the gene matches. The chain's CDR3 is CAIRRTGGYEQYF. The CDR3 DNA reads as TGTGCCATAAGAAGGACAGGGGGCTACGAGCAGTACTTC.

V gene TRBV5-6 combines with J gene TRBJ2-3; D is unresolved. The CDR3 spans 11 residues. The germline gives CDR1 SGHDT, CDR2 YYEEEE. V was clipped by 4 bases and J by 7 bases, with 7 bases between them. The CDR3 region is CASSRQNTQYF. The CDR3 coding sequence is TGTGCCAGCAGCCGGCAGAATACGCAGTATTTT.

This clone occurred a few times. This chain links TRBV28 with TRBJ1-3; D gene uncertain. Trimming took off 4 bases at V and 4 bases at J, with 11 bases between the two ends. The CDR3 contains 14 residues. Germline loops: CDR1 MDHEN, CDR2 SYDVKM. The CDR3 region is CASSYRTRGNTIYF. The CDR3 coding sequence is TGTGCCAGCAGTTATAGGACGCGCGGAAACACCATATATTTT.

The V call is TRBV11-2, the J call TRBJ2-2, with TRBD1 matching over 8 bases. The CDR3 has 14 residues. Germline V gives CDR1 SGHAT, CDR2 FQNNGV. Trimming cost V 4 bases and J 5 bases; bases outside gene matches: 3. CDR3 region: CASSSNRGTGELFF. CDR3 nucleotide sequence: TGTGCCAGCAGCTCCAACAGGGGGACCGGGGAGCTGTTTTTT.

This rearrangement joins TRBV5-6 to TRBJ1-2; TRBD1 is a possible D gene (5 bases). Looked up from germline, CDR1 is SGHDT and CDR2 is YYEEEE. The CDR3 has 15 residues. The V gene lost 0 bases and the J gene lost 3 bases, with 12 bases spanning the gap. In DNA form, the CDR3 reads TGTGCCAGCAGCTTGGCCGGGGCGGAATACTATGGCTACACCTTC. Encoded protein: CASSLAGAEYYGYTF.

J is TRBJ1-1 and V is TRBV7-2; D remains ambiguous. Germline CDR1 is SGHTA and CDR2 is FQGNSA. CDR3 length equals 14 residues. The ends were cut back, 2 bases at V and 4 bases at J, with 11 bases in the middle. The CDR3 reads CASSLLSGLTEAFF. In nucleotides, the CDR3 is TGTGCCAGCAGCTTACTGTCCGGACTCACTGAAGCTTTCTTT. The full variable domain, completed using reference TRBV7-2 and TRBJ1-1, is GAGVSQSPSNKVTEKGKDVELRCDPISGHTALYWYRQSLGQGLEFLIYFQGNSAPDKSGLPSDRFSAERTGGSVSTLTIQRTQQEDSAVYLCASSLLSGLTEAFFGQGTRLTVV.